This TCR beta chain was sequenced during a study of shared clonotypes between healthy human individuals. Study-level points and caveats: Non-shared clonotypes showed lower generation probabilities than clonotypes common to all four donors.

CDR3 size: 16 residues. Trimming took 5 bases from V and 3 from J; bases not matched to a gene: 7. Germline loops: CDR1 SGHTA, CDR2 FQGTGA. Sequencing was performed with immunoSEQ multiplex PCR; in TCRdb, only in-frame clones are kept and a portion is missing. The sample records millions of clones, more than 80% being singletons. Nashville, Tennessee was home to all donors, each a Caucasian adult. CD4+ cells underwent separation, giving CD45RA+ naive and CD45RA-negative memory subsets. This clone came up once. Its antigen is not known. The identical CDR3 is also encoded by other nucleotide sequences in the sample.

The rearrangement uses TRBV7-3 and TRBJ2-3; TRBD1 aligns across 11 bases. This clonotype was obtained from a man younger than 35 in good health. Some clones in this sample may be carry-over from other donors' samples. Input material: naive CD4+ T cells from PBMCs. Indicated subset: CD45RA+ positively selected. The CDR3 reads CASSLTRDRGTDTQYF. The CDR3 coding sequence is TGTGCCAGCAGCCTGACCCGGGACAGGGGGACAGATACGCAGTATTTT.